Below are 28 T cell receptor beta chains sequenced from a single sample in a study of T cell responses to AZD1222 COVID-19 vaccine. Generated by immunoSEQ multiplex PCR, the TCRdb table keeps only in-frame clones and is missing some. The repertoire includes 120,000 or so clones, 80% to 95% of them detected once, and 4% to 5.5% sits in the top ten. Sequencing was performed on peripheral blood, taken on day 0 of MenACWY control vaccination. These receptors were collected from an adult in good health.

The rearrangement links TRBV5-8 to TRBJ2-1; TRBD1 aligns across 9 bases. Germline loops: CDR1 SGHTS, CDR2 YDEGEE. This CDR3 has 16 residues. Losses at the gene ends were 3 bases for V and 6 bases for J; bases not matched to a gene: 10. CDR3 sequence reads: CASSSTGTGYFNEQFF. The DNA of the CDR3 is TGTGCCAGCAGCTCCACCGGGACAGGGTATTTCAATGAGCAGTTCTTC.

CDR3 loop: CATSNTAGLVLSRQFF. CDR3 bases: TGTGCCACCAGCAACACCGCGGGACTAGTATTGAGTAGGCAGTTCTTC. The gene calls are TRBV15 and TRBJ2-1, with 8 bases that match TRBD2. This CDR3 has 16 amino acids. Germline trimming cut 4 bases from V and 12 bases from J; bases unmatched to any gene: 17. CDR1 is LNHNV and CDR2 is YYDKDF in the germline V gene (reference sequence).

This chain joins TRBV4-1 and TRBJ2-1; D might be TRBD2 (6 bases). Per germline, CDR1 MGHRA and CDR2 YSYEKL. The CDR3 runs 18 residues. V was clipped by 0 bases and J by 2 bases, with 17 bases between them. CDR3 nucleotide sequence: TGCGCCAGCAGCCAAGAAGAACCCAGCGGGCACGCCTACAATGAGCAGTTCTTC. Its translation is CASSQEEPSGHAYNEQFF.

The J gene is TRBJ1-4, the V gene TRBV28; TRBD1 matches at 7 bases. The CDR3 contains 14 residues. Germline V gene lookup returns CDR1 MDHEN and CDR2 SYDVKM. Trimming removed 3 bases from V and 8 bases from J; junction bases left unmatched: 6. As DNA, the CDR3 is TGTGCCAGCAGTTTGGGAGGGGGCGAAGAAAAACTGTTTTTT. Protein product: CASSLGGGEEKLFF.

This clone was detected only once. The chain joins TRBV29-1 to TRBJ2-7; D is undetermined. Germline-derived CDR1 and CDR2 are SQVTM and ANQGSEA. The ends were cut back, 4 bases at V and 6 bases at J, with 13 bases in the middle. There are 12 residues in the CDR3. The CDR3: CSVVTEYGEQYV. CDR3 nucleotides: TGCAGCGTTGTAACAGAGTATGGCGAGCAGTACGTC.

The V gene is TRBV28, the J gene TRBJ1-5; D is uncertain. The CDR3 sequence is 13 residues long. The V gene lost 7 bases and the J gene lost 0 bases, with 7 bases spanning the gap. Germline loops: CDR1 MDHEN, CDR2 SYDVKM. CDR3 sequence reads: CASTLFSNQPQHF. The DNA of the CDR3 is TGTGCCAGCACCCTTTTTAGCAATCAGCCCCAGCATTTT.

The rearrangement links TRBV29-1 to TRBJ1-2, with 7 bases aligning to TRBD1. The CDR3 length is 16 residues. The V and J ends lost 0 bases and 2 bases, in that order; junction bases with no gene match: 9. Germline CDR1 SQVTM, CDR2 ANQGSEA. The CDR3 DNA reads TGCAGCGTTGAAGATCGGGGACAGCTCCTAAACTATGGCTACACCTTC. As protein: CSVEDRGQLLNYGYTF.

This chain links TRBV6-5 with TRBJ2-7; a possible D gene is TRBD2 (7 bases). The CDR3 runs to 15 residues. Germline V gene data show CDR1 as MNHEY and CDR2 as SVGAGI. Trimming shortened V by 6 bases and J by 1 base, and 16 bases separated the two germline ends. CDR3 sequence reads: CASRLGGGPSYEQYF. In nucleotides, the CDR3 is TGTGCCAGCAGATTAGGGGGAGGGCCGTCCTACGAGCAGTACTTC.

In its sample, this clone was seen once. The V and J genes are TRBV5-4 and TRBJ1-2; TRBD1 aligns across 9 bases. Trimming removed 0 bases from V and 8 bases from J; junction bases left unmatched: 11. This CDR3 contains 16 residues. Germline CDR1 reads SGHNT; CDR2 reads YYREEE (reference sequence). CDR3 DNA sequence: TGTGCCAGCAGCTTGGTTGGGATTGGACAGGGGAAAGGCTACACCTTC. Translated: CASSLVGIGQGKGYTF.

This CDR3 is CASSIEGVTTGELFF. The CDR3 coding sequence is TGTGCCAGTAGTATTGAGGGAGTGACGACCGGGGAGCTGTTTTTT. The V gene is TRBV19, the J gene TRBJ2-2, with D perhaps matching TRBD2 (5 bases). The germline V gene encodes CDR1 LNHDA and CDR2 SQIVND (reference sequence). V was clipped by 3 bases and J by 5 bases, with 13 bases between them. The CDR3 has 15 amino acids.

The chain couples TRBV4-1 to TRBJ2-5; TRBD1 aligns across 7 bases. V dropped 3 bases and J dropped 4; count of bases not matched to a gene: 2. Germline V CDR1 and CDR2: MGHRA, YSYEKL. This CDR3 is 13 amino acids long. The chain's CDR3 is CASSQQGVETQYF. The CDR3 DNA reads TGCGCCAGCAGCCAGCAGGGGGTAGAGACCCAGTACTTC.

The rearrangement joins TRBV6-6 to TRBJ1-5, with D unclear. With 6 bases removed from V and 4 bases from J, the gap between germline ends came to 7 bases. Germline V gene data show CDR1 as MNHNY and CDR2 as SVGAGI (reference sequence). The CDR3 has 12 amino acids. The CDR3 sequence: CASRDGNQPQHF. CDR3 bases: TGTGCCAGCAGGGACGGGAATCAGCCCCAGCATTTT.

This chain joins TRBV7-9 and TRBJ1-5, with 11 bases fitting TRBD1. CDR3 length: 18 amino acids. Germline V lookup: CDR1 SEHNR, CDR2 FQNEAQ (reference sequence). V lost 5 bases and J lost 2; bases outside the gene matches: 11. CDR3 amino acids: CASSRTGGAGYGNQPQHF. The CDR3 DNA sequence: TGTGCCAGCAGCCGGACAGGGGGCGCGGGGTATGGCAATCAGCCCCAGCATTTT. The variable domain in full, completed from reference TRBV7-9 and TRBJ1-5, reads DTGVSQNPRHKITKRGQNVTFRCDPISEHNRLYWYRQTLGQGPEFLTYFQNEAQLEKSRLLSDRFSAERPKGSFSTLEIQRTEQGDSAMYLCASSRTGGAGYGNQPQHFGDGTRLSIL.

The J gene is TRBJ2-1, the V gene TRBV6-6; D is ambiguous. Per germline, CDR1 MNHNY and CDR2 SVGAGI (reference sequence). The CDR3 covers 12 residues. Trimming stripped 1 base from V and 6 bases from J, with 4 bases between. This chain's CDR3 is CASSYLGNEQFF. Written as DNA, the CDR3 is TGTGCCAGCAGTTACTTGGGCAATGAGCAGTTCTTC.

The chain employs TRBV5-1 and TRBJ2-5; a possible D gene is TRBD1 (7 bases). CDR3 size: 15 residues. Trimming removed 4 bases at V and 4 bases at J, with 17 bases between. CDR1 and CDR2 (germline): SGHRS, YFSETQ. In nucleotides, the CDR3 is TGCGCCAGCAGCACGGGGGTAGGGGGCGGAGAGACCCAGTACTTC. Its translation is CASSTGVGGGETQYF.

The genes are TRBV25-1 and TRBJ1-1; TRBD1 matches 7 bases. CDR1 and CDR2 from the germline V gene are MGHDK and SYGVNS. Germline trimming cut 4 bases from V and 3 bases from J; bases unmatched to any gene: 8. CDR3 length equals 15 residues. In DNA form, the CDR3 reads TGTGCCAGCAGTGCCCGACAGGGAAGAGACACTGAAGCTTTCTTT. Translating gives CASSARQGRDTEAFF.

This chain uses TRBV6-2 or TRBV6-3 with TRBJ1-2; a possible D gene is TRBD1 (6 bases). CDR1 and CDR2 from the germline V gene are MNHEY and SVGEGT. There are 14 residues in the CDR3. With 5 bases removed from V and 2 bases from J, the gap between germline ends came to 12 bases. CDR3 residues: CASSKNRDNYGYTF. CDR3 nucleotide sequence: TGTGCCAGCAGTAAAAACAGGGACAACTATGGCTACACCTTC.

The CDR3: CASIKVPGASEAFF. CDR3 nucleotide sequence: TGTGCCAGCATTAAGGTGCCGGGGGCATCTGAAGCTTTCTTT. This chain connects TRBV28 to TRBJ1-1; the D gene is possibly TRBD1 (6 bases). From germline, CDR1 is MDHEN and CDR2 SYDVKM. This CDR3 is built from 14 residues. Trimming cost V 7 bases and J 6 bases, with 18 bases left between them.

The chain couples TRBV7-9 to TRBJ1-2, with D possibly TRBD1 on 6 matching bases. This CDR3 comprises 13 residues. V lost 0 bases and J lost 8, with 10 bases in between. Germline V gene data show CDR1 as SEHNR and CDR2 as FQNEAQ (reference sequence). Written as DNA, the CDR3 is TGTGCCAGCAGCTTAGCGGGGGCCGGCGGCTACACCTTC. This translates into CASSLAGAGGYTF. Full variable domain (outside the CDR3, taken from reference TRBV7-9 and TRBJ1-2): DTGVSQNPRHKITKRGQNVTFRCDPISEHNRLYWYRQTLGQGPEFLTYFQNEAQLEKSRLLSDRFSAERPKGSFSTLEIQRTEQGDSAMYLCASSLAGAGGYTFGSGTRLTVV.

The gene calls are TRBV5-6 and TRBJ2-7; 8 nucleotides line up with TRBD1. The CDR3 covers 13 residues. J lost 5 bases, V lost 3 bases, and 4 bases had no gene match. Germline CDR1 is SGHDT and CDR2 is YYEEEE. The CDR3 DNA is TGTGCCAGCAGCTGGACAGGGAAAGACGAGCAGTACGTC. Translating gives CASSWTGKDEQYV.

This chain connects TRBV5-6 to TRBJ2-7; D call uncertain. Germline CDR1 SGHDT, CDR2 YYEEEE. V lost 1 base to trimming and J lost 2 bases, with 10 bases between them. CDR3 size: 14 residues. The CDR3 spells CASSLRPVAYEQYV. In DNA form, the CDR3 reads TGTGCCAGCAGCTTGAGGCCGGTGGCCTACGAGCAGTACGTC.

CDR3 bases: TGTGCCACCAGTGGGATAGGGAACACTGAAGCTTTCTTT. This codes for CATSGIGNTEAFF. The chain recombines TRBV24-1 with TRBJ1-1, with D uncertain. The ends were cut back, 5 bases at V and 1 base at J, with 7 bases in the middle. Germline V CDR1 and CDR2: KGHDR, SFDVKD. CDR3 length: 13 residues.

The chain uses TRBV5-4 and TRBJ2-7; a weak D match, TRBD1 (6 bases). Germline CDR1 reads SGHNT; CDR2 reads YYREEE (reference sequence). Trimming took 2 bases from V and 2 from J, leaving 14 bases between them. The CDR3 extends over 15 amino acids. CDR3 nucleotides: TGTGCCAGCAGCTTCGTAGGTGGGGGCCCCTACGAGCAGTACTTC. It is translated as CASSFVGGGPYEQYF.

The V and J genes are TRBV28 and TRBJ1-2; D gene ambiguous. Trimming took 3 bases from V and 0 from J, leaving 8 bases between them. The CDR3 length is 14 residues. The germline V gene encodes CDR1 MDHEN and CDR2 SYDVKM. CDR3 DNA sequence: TGTGCCAGCAGTTTTGTTGGTCCTAACTATGGCTACACCTTC. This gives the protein CASSFVGPNYGYTF.

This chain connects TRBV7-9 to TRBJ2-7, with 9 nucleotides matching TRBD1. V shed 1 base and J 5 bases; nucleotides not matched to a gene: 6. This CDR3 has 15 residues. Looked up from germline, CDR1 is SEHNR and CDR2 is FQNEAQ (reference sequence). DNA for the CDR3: TGTGCCAGCAGCTTAGTGGACAGGGGTGTGGACGAGCAGTACTTC. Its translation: CASSLVDRGVDEQYF. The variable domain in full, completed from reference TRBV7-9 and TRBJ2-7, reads DTGVSQNPRHKITKRGQNVTFRCDPISEHNRLYWYRQTLGQGPEFLTYFQNEAQLEKSRLLSDRFSAERPKGSFSTLEIQRTEQGDSAMYLCASSLVDRGVDEQYFGPGTRLTVT.

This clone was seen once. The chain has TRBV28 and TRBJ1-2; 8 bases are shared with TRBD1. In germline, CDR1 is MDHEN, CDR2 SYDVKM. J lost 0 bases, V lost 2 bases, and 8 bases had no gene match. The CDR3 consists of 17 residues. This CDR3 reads CASSLIKAGGSNYGYTF. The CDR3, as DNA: TGTGCCAGCAGTTTAATCAAGGCAGGGGGCTCTAACTATGGCTACACCTTC.

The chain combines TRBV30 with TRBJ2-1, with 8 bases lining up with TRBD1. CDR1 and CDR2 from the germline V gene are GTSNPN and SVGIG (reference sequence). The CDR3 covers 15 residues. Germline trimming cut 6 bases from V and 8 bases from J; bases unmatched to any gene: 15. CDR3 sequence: CACPNDRGLGHEQFF. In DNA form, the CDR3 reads TGTGCCTGCCCGAATGACAGGGGCCTGGGCCATGAGCAGTTCTTC.

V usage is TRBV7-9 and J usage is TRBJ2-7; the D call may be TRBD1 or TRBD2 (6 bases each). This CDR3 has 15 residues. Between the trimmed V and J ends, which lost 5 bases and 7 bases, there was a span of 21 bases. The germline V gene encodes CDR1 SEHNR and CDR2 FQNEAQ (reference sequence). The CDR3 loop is CASSATGGLREEQYF. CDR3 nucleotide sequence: TGTGCCAGCAGCGCCACCGGGGGCTTAAGAGAAGAGCAGTACTTC.